This TCR beta chain was observed in a study of T cell repertoires in cytomegalovirus infection. Study summary: Well-studied HLA-B-restricted epitopes and recently identified HLA-C-restricted epitopes of CMV were both used in the study. Public signatures in TCR beta pointed to CMV infection and matching HLA type.

Germline CDR1 reads LNHNV; CDR2 reads YYDKDF (reference sequence). CDR3 length: 13 amino acids. V lost 8 bases, J lost 8 bases, and 13 bases lay in between. Points from the study as a whole: Carriers of CMV and the relevant HLA type were discriminated by public TCR beta frequency. Ex vivo, HLA-C-restricted CMV-specific TCR beta clonotypes prevailed over the rest of the response.

This clonotype was counted only a few times. No antigen is known for it. From the reads, TCRdb called clonotypes with MiXCR, one entry per CDR3 protein. Seen here are 900,000 to 950,000 distinct CDR3 sequences, about 33% observed once, and the top ten hold 10% to 15%. The sample consisted of cultured CD8+ T cells from PBMCs, taken from culture after CMV antigen stimulation. The source of this sequence is a human donor in good health (CMV status not recorded). Some clones in this sample may be carry-over from other donors' samples. This sequence joins TRBV15 and TRBJ2-6; D is uncertain. CDR3 protein: CATGESVSNVLTF. The CDR3 DNA sequence: TGTGCCACCGGCGAGTCGGTGTCCAACGTCCTGACTTTC.